This T cell receptor beta chain was retrieved from a study of blood T cells in healthy people across ages. Isolated PBMCs totaled at least 7 million in each sample. Germline CDR1 is SGHTA and CDR2 is FQGNSA. V shed 5 bases and J shed 6 bases, with 14 bases lying between them. The CDR3 extends over 14 amino acids. Overall study findings and caveats: Since the PBMCs were unsorted, naive and antigen-experienced cells could not be conclusively compared.

Primers used in a second PCR of roughly 7 to 12 cycles were a sample-barcoded 5' primer and a J-beta primer mix. Each cDNA molecule was tagged by a template-switch adaptor with 12 random nucleotides. TCRdb called the 5' RACE reads again in MiXCR, with one record for every CDR3 protein. The sample lists 450,000 to 650,000 distinct CDR3 sequences; under 30% were seen once. About this clonotype itself: Its antigen is not identified.

These data were also filed under a second study, of T cells of mothers and their children.

The clonotype comes from a boy aged 5-17 years in good health. Material: blood. The V and J genes are TRBV7-2 and TRBJ2-4, with D maybe TRBD1 (7 bases). For the CDR3, the DNA is TGTGCCAGCAGCACGCGGGACAGAGCAAACATTCAGTACTTC. Translated, it gives CASSTRDRANIQYF. The complete variable domain, with remaining parts taken from reference TRBV7-2 and TRBJ2-4, reads GAGVSQSPSNKVTEKGKDVELRCDPISGHTALYWYRQSLGQGLEFLIYFQGNSAPDKSGLPSDRFSAERTGGSVSTLTIQRTQQEDSAVYLCASSTRDRANIQYFGAGTRLSVL.